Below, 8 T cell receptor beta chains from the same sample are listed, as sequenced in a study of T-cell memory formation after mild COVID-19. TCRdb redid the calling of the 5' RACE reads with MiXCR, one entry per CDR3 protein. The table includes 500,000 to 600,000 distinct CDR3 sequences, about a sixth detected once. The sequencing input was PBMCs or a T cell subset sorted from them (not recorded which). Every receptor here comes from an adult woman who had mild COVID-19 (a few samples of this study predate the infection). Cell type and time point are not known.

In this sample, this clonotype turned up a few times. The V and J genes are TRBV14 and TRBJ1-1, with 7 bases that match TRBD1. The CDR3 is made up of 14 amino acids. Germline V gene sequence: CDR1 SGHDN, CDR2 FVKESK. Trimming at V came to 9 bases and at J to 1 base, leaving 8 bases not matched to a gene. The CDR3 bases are TGTGCCAGACAGGGGATTCTTCGGAACACTGAAGCTTTCTTT. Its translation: CARQGILRNTEAFF.

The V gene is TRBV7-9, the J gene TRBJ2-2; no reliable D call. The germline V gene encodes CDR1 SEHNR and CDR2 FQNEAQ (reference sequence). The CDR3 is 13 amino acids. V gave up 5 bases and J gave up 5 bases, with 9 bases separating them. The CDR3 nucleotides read TGTGCCAGCAGCACGACTGAGACCGGGGAGCTGTTTTTT. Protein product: CASSTTETGELFF.

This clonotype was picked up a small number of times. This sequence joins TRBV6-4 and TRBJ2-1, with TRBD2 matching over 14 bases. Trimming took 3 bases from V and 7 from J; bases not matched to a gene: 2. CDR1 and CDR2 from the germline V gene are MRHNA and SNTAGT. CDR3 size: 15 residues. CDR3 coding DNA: TGTGCCAGCAGTGAGACTAGCGGGGGGGTTAATGAGCAGTTCTTC. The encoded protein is CASSETSGGVNEQFF.

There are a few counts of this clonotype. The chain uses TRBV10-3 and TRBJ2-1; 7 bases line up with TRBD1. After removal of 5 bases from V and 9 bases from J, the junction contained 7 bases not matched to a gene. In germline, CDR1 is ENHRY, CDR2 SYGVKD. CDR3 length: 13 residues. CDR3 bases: TGTGCCATCAGTACCGACAGGGTGGGTGAGCAGTTCTTC. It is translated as CAISTDRVGEQFF.

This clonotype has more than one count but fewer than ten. CDR3 DNA: TGTGCCAGCAGCCAAGCTCATGGGCGCCTGAACACCGGGGAGCTGTTTTTT. Translation gives CASSQAHGRLNTGELFF. V usage is TRBV3-1 and J usage is TRBJ2-2; D gene unclear. V gave up 1 base and J gave up 1 base, with 13 bases separating them. CDR3 length: 17 amino acids. Germline CDR1 LGHDT, CDR2 YNNKEL (reference sequence).

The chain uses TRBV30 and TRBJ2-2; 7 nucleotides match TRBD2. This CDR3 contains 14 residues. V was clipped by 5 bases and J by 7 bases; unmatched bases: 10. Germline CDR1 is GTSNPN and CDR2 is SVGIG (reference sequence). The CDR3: CAWSAGAFSGELFF. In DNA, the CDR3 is TGTGCCTGGTCGGCGGGAGCTTTTAGCGGGGAGCTGTTTTTT.

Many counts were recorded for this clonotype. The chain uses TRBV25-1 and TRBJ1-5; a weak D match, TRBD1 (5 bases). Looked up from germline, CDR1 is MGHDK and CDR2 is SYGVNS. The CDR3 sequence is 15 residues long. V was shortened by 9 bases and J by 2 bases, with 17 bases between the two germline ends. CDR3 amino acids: CASGSDSGGNQPQHF. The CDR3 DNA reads TGTGCCAGTGGTTCAGACAGTGGGGGCAATCAGCCCCAGCATTTT.

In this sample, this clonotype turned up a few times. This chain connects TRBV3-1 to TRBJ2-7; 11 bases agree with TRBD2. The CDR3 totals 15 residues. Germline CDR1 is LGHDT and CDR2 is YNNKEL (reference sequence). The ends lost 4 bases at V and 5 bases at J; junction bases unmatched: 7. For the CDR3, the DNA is TGTGCCAGCAGCCTCAGAGGGACTAGCGGAGACGAGCAGTACTTC. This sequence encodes CASSLRGTSGDEQYF.